Below are 17 T cell receptor beta chains sequenced from a single sample in a study of blood T cell repertoires in COVID-19. Method: immunoSEQ multiplex PCR; TCRdb's copy keeps in-frame clones and lacks some. Of 51,000 or so clones listed, about nine tenths are singletons. Sequencing was performed on peripheral blood. These receptors came from an elderly man with active or convalescent COVID-19.

CDR3 DNA: TGTGCCAGCAGCCAAGAGGCCAGGCGTAATGAAAAACTGTTTTTT. This gives the protein CASSQEARRNEKLFF. V is TRBV4-2 and J is TRBJ1-4; D is ambiguous. The CDR3 sequence is 15 residues long. Germline CDR1 reads LGHNA; CDR2 reads YNFKEQ. Trimming pared 0 bases from V and 4 bases from J, leaving 9 bases between.

The CDR3: CASSFTGSDTQYF. The CDR3 region has the DNA TGCGCCAGCAGCTTTACGGGTTCGGATACGCAGTATTTT. The chain carries TRBV5-1 and TRBJ2-3; no firm D call. This CDR3 is built from 13 residues. Germline lookup yields CDR1 SGHRS and CDR2 YFSETQ. Trimming left V 2 bases short and J 6 bases short, with 10 bases between.

The chain couples TRBV9 to TRBJ2-3; unclear D gene. Trimming took 3 bases from V and 4 from J, leaving 9 bases between them. Germline-derived CDR1 and CDR2 are SGDLS and YYNGEE. The CDR3 sequence is 13 residues long. Written as DNA, the CDR3 is TGTGCCAGCAGCGGAGGAGTCGCAGATACGCAGTATTTT. Protein: CASSGGVADTQYF.

The rearrangement links TRBV7-9 to TRBJ2-1; 9 positions match TRBD2. Germline lookup yields CDR1 SEHNR and CDR2 FQNEAQ (reference sequence). The CDR3 is made up of 17 amino acids. V shed 1 base and J 5 bases; nucleotides not matched to a gene: 9. This CDR3 reads CASSLVGLAGLDNEQFF. For the CDR3, the DNA is TGTGCCAGCAGCTTAGTTGGCCTAGCGGGGTTAGACAATGAGCAGTTCTTC. The whole variable domain, filled in from reference TRBV7-9 and TRBJ2-1, reads DTGVSQNPRHKITKRGQNVTFRCDPISEHNRLYWYRQTLGQGPEFLTYFQNEAQLEKSRLLSDRFSAERPKGSFSTLEIQRTEQGDSAMYLCASSLVGLAGLDNEQFFGPGTRLTVL.

The rearrangement links TRBV27 to TRBJ2-3, with TRBD1 matching 7 bases. Trimming took 6 bases from V and 1 from J; bases not matched to a gene: 1. Looked up from germline, CDR1 is MNHEY and CDR2 is SMNVEV (reference sequence). This CDR3 contains 13 residues. The CDR3 DNA is TGTGCCAGCAGGGGACAGCGCACAGATACGCAGTATTTT. It specifies CASRGQRTDTQYF.

The chain joins TRBV7-2 to TRBJ1-2, with D possibly being TRBD1 (5 bases). The germline gives CDR1 SGHTA, CDR2 FQGNSA. The ends were cut back, 4 bases at V and 8 bases at J, with 20 bases in the middle. CDR3 size: 15 residues. CDR3 amino acids: CASSSLHQGAEGYTF. The CDR3 bases are TGTGCCAGCAGCTCACTCCACCAGGGCGCGGAAGGCTACACCTTC.

The chain has TRBV27 and TRBJ1-1; TRBD1 agrees at 9 bases. The ends lost 2 bases at V and 5 bases at J; junction bases unmatched: 9. The CDR3 is 16 residues long. Germline lookup yields CDR1 MNHEY and CDR2 SMNVEV (reference sequence). The CDR3 sequence is CASSLKTGGRWTEAFF. The CDR3 DNA reads as TGTGCCAGCAGTTTAAAGACAGGGGGGCGGTGGACTGAAGCTTTCTTT.

CDR3 coding DNA: TGTGCCAGCAGCCCCTGGGACAGGGCCCCCTACGAGCAGTACTTC. Amino acid sequence: CASSPWDRAPYEQYF. The rearrangement joins TRBV28 to TRBJ2-7; 9 bases agree with TRBD1. This CDR3 is built from 15 residues. V trimming: 6 bases; J trimming: 2 bases; junction bases outside the gene matches: 8. Germline CDR1 reads MDHEN; CDR2 reads SYDVKM.

This chain uses TRBV29-1 with TRBJ1-5; D might be TRBD1 (6 bases). V was clipped by 4 bases and J by 3 bases, with 13 bases between them. The CDR3 is 14 residues long. The germline V gene has CDR1 SQVTM and CDR2 ANQGSEA. This CDR3 is CSVVGGGFNQPQHF. The CDR3 bases are TGCAGCGTTGTGGGGGGGGGCTTCAATCAGCCCCAGCATTTT.

The rearrangement joins TRBV19 to TRBJ2-5; D might be TRBD2 (5 bases). The CDR3 has 16 residues. V lost 5 bases and J 2 bases, leaving 18 bases between the germline ends. CDR1 and CDR2 (germline): LNHDA, SQIVND (reference sequence). CDR3 residues: CASSASPGVRQETQYF. The CDR3 DNA is TGTGCCAGTAGTGCCTCCCCCGGGGTCCGGCAAGAGACCCAGTACTTC.

CDR3 nucleotide sequence: TGTGCCAGCAGTCAACCAGCGGGAGGGCCGAGGTGCGGAGAGAATGAGCAGTTCTTC. Protein product: CASSQPAGGPRCGENEQFF. The chain has TRBV6-7 and TRBJ2-1, with 10 bases that match TRBD2. TRBV6-7 is labeled an ORF, and its function is uncertain. The CDR3 runs 19 residues. J lost 7 bases, V lost 5 bases, and 20 bases had no gene match.

The chain employs TRBV4-1 and TRBJ2-7, with TRBD2 identical over 7 bases. The junction had 19 bases not matched to a gene; V was cut back by 1 base and J by 4 bases. The CDR3 covers 19 residues. CDR1 is MGHRA and CDR2 is YSYEKL in the germline V gene. This chain's CDR3 is CASSQVVWGRAVVSYEQYF. The CDR3 DNA sequence: TGCGCCAGCAGCCAAGTCGTTTGGGGGAGGGCCGTCGTTAGTTACGAGCAGTACTTC.

The chain carries TRBV18 and TRBJ2-5; 11 nucleotides align to TRBD2. The CDR3 has 16 residues. Per the germline V gene, CDR1 is KGHSH and CDR2 is LQKENI. J gave up 4 bases and V 5 bases, and 9 bases lay outside the gene matches. The CDR3 sequence: CASSTERLAGTETQYF. CDR3 nucleotides: TGTGCCAGCTCAACAGAACGACTAGCGGGAACAGAGACCCAGTACTTC.

This clone was seen a few times. This chain joins TRBV27 and TRBJ2-7; D gene uncertain. The CDR3 covers 11 residues. The V gene lost 0 bases and the J gene lost 7 bases, with 4 bases spanning the gap. Germline CDR1 is MNHEY and CDR2 is SMNVEV (reference sequence). CDR3 amino acids: CASSLSREQYF. CDR3 DNA: TGTGCCAGCAGTTTATCGAGAGAGCAGTACTTC.

The rearrangement links TRBV4-3 to TRBJ1-1, with D maybe TRBD1 (6 bases). Germline V gene sequence: CDR1 LGHNA, CDR2 YSLEER. This CDR3 region has 15 residues. The germline V and J ends were trimmed by 1 base and 6 bases, with 15 bases remaining between them. The CDR3 nucleotides read TGCGCCAGCAGCCAAGCCAGGATACAGGGACCTGAAGCTTTCTTT. Its translation is CASSQARIQGPEAFF.

The chain is built from TRBV4-3 and TRBJ2-3; 9 nucleotides align to TRBD1. There are 16 residues in the CDR3. Germline V gene sequence: CDR1 LGHNA, CDR2 YSLEER. J gave up 1 base and V 0 bases, and 2 bases lay outside the gene matches. The CDR3 here is CASSQERTGGTDTQYF. DNA of the CDR3: TGCGCCAGCAGCCAAGAAAGGACAGGGGGCACAGATACGCAGTATTTT.

This clone has just a few counts. This chain joins TRBV7-2 and TRBJ2-6, with D possibly TRBD2 on 6 matching bases. CDR1 SGHTA and CDR2 FQGNSA come from the germline V gene. The CDR3 consists of 17 residues. V gave up 0 bases and J gave up 4 bases, with 13 bases separating them. The CDR3 protein is CASSLAAGRSGANVLTF. The CDR3 bases are TGTGCCAGCAGCTTAGCGGCAGGGAGGTCCGGGGCCAACGTCCTGACTTTC.